The subject of this entry is one T cell receptor beta chain. The antigen is not known. The data were produced by immunoSEQ multiplex PCR, yet TCRdb's version contains in-frame clones alone and is incomplete. The sample records more than 35,000 clones, approximately 90% being singletons. This record belongs to a study of OX40 agonist ivuxolimab in advanced cancers. Study-level background: Recorded diagnoses for dose-escalation patients were hepatocellular carcinoma, melanoma, renal cell or head and neck cancer. From about 23 to 85 years was the age range, with a mean of around 57 years, and roughly 80% were male.

Germline V gene sequence: CDR1 MNHEY, CDR2 SMNVEV (reference sequence). V lost 0 bases and J 0 bases, leaving 6 bases between the germline ends. The length of the CDR3 is 16 residues. Study-level points and caveats: Expansion of clones was among the lowest in partial responders at 0.1-3.0 mg/kg. Within 6 weeks, CD4+ and CD8+ blood T cells expanded clonally at 0.1 to 3.0 mg/kg.

The receptor comes from an adult with an advanced solid tumor such as melanoma, head and neck, liver or kidney cancer. The chain has TRBV27 and TRBJ1-6, with D uncertain. The starting material was CD4+ or CD8+ T cells sorted from blood, obtained in a trial of the OX40 agonist ivuxolimab. The CDR3 is CASSLSSNSYNSPLHF. The DNA for the CDR3 is TGTGCCAGCAGTTTATCCTCCAACTCCTATAATTCACCCCTCCACTTT.